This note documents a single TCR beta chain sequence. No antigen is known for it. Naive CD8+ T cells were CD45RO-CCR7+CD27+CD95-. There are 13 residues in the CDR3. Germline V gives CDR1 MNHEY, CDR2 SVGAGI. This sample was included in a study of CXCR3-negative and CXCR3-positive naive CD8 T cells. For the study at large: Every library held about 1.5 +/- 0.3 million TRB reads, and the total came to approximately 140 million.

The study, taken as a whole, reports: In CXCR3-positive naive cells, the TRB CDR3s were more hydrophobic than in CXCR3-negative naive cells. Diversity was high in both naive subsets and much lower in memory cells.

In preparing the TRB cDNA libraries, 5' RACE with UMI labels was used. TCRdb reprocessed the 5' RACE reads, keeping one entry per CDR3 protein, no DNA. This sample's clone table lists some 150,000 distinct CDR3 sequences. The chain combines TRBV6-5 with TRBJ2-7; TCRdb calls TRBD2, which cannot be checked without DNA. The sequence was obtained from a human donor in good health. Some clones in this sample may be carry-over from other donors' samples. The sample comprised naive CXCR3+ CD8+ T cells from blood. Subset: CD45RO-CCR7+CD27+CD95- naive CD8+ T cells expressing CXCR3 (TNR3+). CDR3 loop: CASSYSGGLEQYF.